This TCR beta chain came from a study of blood T cell repertoires in COVID-19. Germline V lookup: CDR1 SSHAT, CDR2 FNYEAQ (reference sequence). Trimming shortened V by 2 bases and J by 2 bases, and 12 bases separated the two germline ends. There are 15 residues in the CDR3. Measured with immunoSEQ multiplex PCR; TCRdb has only the in-frame clones, and not every one. The data hold around 440,000 clones, with approximately 88% observed a single time. One Seattle source followed patients from active infection through their disease course. Sequenced material: peripheral blood. This chain joins TRBV7-7 and TRBJ2-5; D may be TRBD2 (6 bases). The source is a woman between 45 and 65 years old with COVID-19, enrolled during active disease. CDR3 in amino acids: CASSLLGGIQETQYF. CDR3 DNA sequence: TGTGCCAGCAGCTTATTAGGAGGGATTCAAGAGACCCAGTACTTC.